The 10 T cell receptor beta chains given below trace back to one sample, sequenced in a study of blood T cell repertoires in COVID-19. Using immunoSEQ multiplex PCR, the repertoire was profiled, and TCRdb retains in-frame clones only, with some absent. The data show under 150,000 clones, with 85% seen just once and around 9.9% held by the top ten. The material sequenced was peripheral blood. These receptors were collected from a man at least 80 years old with acute or convalescent COVID-19.

This clone has a handful of counts. The J gene is TRBJ2-7, the V gene TRBV29-1; maybe TRBD1 (7 bases). The ends were cut back, 0 bases at V and 3 bases at J, with 15 bases in the middle. CDR1 and CDR2 (germline): SQVTM, ANQGSEA. This CDR3 region has 15 residues. CDR3 loop: CSVEDQGGKGYEQYF. CDR3 bases: TGCAGCGTTGAAGATCAGGGGGGAAAGGGCTACGAGCAGTACTTC.

The chain is built from TRBV18 and TRBJ1-1, with 7 positions matching TRBD1. This CDR3 has 15 amino acids. Trimming at V came to 6 bases and at J to 0 bases, leaving 7 bases not matched to a gene. CDR1 is KGHSH and CDR2 is LQKENI in the germline V gene. Here the CDR3 reads CASSPIQGMNTEAFF. DNA for the CDR3: TGTGCCAGCTCGCCGATACAGGGGATGAACACTGAAGCTTTCTTT.

This chain joins TRBV19 and TRBJ1-6; possible D gene TRBD1, 6 bases. The germline V and J ends were trimmed by 8 bases and 7 bases, with 15 bases remaining between them. This CDR3 has 14 residues. Germline-derived CDR1 and CDR2 are LNHDA and SQIVND (reference sequence). The chain's CDR3 is CASGQGGANSPLHF. CDR3 nucleotide sequence: TGTGCCAGTGGACAAGGGGGGGCCAATTCACCCCTCCACTTT.

This rearrangement joins TRBV7-8 to TRBJ1-2; D gene ambiguous. Germline CDR1 reads SGHVS; CDR2 reads FQNEAQ. Trimming took off 3 bases at V and 1 base at J, with 9 bases between the two ends. The CDR3 is made up of 14 amino acids. The CDR3 coding sequence is TGTGCCAGCAGCTTGAACAGCGGTAACTATGGCTACACCTTC. Amino acids: CASSLNSGNYGYTF.

V usage is TRBV29-1 and J usage is TRBJ1-1; 7 bases agree with TRBD1. Trimming cost V 2 bases and J 11 bases; bases outside gene matches: 8. CDR1 and CDR2 from the germline V gene are SQVTM and ANQGSEA. CDR3 length equals 12 residues. In nucleotides, the CDR3 is TGCAGCGTTGAAAGCGACAGGGTTGAGGCTTTCTTT. Translated, it gives CSVESDRVEAFF. The full variable domain, with the rest looked up from reference TRBV29-1 and TRBJ1-1, is SAVISQKPSRDICQRGTSLTIQCQVDSQVTMMFWYRQQPGQSLTLIATANQGSEATYESGFVIDKFPISRPNLTFSTLTVSNMSPEDSSIYLCSVESDRVEAFFGQGTRLTVV.

This clone was found once. The V gene is TRBV20-1, the J gene TRBJ2-1; TRBD2 aligns across 7 bases. The CDR3 totals 12 residues. With V trimmed by 3 bases and J by 10 bases, 6 bases remained unmatched. The germline V gene encodes CDR1 DFQATT and CDR2 SNEGSKA (reference sequence). Here the CDR3 DNA reads TGCAGTGCTAGTTCTAGCGGATTCGAGCAGTTCTTC. Residues: CSASSSGFEQFF.

The chain has TRBV4-2 and TRBJ2-7; TRBD2 matches at 8 bases. V shed 0 bases and J 2 bases; nucleotides not matched to a gene: 6. In germline, CDR1 is LGHNA, CDR2 YNFKEQ. This CDR3 is 16 amino acids long. The CDR3 DNA reads TGTGCCAGCAGCCAAGAGGGAACGGGAGGGACCTACGAGCAGTACTTC. It encodes CASSQEGTGGTYEQYF.

This chain links TRBV5-1 with TRBJ1-4; TRBD1 agrees at 7 bases. With V trimmed by 2 bases and J by 7 bases, 8 bases remained unmatched. The length of the CDR3 is 15 residues. Germline values: CDR1 SGHRS, CDR2 YFSETQ. The CDR3 sequence: CASSFTGDRGEKLFF. CDR3 DNA sequence: TGCGCCAGCAGCTTTACAGGGGATAGGGGTGAAAAACTGTTTTTT. The entire variable domain, with the rest obtained from reference TRBV5-1 and TRBJ1-4, is as follows: KAGVTQTPRYLIKTRGQQVTLSCSPISGHRSVSWYQQTPGQGLQFLFEYFSETQRNKGNFPGRFSGRQFSNSRSEMNVSTLELGDSALYLCASSFTGDRGEKLFFGSGTQLSVL.

The chain uses TRBV11-1 and TRBJ2-1; 8 nucleotides agree with TRBD1. The V gene end was trimmed by 2 bases and the J gene end by 4 bases; junction bases not matched to a gene: 7. The CDR3 totals 16 residues. The germline V gene encodes CDR1 SGHAT and CDR2 FQDESV (reference sequence). CDR3 residues: CASSLSRTGPYNEQFF. In DNA, the CDR3 is TGTGCCAGCAGCTTATCGCGGACAGGGCCTTACAATGAGCAGTTCTTC.

This chain links TRBV7-9 with TRBJ1-6; D gene uncertain. V gave up 1 base and J gave up 5 bases, with 15 bases separating them. CDR3 size: 17 residues. Per the germline V gene, CDR1 is SEHNR and CDR2 is FQNEAQ (reference sequence). The DNA of the CDR3 is TGTGCCAGCAGCTTAGTTGCGTCGGGGATCCATAATTCACCCCTCCACTTT. Residues: CASSLVASGIHNSPLHF.